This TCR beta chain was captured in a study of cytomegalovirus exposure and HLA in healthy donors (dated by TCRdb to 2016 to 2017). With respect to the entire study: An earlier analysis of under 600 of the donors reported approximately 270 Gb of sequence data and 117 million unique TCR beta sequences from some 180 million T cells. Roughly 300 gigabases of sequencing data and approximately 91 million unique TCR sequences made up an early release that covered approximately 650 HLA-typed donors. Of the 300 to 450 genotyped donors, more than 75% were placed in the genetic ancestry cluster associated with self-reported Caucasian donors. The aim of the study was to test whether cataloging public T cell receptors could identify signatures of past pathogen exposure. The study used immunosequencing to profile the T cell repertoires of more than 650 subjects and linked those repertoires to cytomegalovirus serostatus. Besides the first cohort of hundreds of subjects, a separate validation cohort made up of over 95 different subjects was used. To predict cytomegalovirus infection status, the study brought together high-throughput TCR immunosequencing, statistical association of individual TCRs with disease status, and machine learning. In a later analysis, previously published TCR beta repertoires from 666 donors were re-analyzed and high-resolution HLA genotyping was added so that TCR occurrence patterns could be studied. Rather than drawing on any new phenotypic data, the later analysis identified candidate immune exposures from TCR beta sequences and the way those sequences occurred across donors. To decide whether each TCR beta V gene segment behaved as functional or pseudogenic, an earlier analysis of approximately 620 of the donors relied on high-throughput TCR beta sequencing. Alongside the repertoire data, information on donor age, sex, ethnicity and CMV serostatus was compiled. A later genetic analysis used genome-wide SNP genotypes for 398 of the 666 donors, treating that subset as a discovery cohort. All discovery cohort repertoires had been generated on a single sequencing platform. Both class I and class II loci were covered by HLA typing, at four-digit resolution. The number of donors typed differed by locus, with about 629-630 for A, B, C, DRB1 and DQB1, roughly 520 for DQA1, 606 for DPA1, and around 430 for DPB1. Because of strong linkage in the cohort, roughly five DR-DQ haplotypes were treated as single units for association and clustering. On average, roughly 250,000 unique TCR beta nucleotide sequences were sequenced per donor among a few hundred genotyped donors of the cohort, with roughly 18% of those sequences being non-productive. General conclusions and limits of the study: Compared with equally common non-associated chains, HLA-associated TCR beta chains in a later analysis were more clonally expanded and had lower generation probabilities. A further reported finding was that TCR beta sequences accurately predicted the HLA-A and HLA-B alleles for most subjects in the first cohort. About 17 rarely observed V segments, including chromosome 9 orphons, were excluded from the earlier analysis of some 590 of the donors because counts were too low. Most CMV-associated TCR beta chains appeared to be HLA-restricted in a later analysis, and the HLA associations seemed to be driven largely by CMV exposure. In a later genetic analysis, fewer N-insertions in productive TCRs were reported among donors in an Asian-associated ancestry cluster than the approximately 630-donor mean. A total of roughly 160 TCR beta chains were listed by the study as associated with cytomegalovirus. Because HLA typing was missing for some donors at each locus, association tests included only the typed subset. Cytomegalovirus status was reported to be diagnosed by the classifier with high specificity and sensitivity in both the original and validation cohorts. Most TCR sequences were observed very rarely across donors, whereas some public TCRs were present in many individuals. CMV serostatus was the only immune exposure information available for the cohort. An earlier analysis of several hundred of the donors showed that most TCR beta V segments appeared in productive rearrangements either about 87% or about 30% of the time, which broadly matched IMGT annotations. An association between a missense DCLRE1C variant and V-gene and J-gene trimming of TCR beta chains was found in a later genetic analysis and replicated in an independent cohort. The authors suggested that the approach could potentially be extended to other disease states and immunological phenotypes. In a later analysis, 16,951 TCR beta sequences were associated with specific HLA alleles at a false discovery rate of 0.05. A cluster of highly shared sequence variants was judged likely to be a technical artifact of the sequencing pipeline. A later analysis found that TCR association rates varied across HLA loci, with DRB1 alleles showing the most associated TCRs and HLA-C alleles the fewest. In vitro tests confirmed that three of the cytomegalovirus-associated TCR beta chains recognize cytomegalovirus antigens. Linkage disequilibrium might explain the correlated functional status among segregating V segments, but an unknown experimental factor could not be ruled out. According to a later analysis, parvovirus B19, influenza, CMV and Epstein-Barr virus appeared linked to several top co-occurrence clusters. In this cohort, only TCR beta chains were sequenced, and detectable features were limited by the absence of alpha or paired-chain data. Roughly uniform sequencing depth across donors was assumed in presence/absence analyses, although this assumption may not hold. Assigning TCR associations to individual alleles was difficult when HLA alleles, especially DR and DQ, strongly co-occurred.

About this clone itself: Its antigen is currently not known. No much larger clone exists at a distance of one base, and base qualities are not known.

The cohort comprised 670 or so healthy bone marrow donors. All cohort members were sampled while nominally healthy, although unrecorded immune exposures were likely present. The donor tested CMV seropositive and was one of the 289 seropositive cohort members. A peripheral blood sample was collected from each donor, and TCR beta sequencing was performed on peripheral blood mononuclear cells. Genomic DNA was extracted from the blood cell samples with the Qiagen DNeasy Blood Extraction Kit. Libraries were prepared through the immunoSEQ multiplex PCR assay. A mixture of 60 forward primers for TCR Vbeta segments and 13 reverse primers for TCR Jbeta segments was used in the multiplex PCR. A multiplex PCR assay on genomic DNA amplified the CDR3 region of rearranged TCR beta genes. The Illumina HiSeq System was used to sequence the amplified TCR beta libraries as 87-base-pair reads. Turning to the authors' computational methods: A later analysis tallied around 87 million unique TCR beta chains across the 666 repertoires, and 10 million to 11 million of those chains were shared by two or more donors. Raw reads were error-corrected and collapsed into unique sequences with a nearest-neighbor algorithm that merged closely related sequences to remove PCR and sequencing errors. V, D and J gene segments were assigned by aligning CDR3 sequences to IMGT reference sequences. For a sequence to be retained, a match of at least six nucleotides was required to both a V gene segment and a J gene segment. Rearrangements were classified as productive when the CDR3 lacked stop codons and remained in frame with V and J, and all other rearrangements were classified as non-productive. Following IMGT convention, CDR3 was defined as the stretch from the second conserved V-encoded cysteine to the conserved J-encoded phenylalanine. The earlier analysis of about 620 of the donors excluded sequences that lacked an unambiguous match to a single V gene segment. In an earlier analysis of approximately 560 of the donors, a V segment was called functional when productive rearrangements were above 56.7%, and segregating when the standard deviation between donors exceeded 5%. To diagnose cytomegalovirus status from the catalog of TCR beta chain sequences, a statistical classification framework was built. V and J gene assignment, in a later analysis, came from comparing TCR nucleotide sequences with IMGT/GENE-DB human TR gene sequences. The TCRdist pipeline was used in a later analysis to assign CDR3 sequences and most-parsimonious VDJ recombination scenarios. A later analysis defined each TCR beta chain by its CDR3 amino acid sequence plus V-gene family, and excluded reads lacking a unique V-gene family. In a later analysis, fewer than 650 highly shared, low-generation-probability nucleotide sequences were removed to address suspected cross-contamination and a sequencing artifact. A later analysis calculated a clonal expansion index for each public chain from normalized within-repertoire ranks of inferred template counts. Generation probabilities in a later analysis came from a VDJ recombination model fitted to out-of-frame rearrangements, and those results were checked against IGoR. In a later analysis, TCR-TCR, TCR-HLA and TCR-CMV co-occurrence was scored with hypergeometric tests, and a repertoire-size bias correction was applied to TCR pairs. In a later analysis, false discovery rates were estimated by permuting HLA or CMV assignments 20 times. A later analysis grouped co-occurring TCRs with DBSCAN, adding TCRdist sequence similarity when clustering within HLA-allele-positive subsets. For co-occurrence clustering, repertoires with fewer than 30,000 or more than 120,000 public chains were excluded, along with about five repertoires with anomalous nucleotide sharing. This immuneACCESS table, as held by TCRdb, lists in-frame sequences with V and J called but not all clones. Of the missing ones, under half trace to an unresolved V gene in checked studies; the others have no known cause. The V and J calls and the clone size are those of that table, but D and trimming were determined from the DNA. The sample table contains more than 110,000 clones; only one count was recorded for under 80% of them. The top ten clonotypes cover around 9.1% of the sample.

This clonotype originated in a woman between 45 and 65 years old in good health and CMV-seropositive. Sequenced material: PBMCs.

The bases are TGTGCCAGCAGCCGAAGCGGAGTTAGCACAGATACGCAGTATTTT. It is translated as CASSRSGVSTDTQYF. The chain is made from TRBV25-1 and TRBJ2-3; matching of 5 bases hints at TRBD2 as the D gene. Taken from the germline V gene, the CDR1 and CDR2 loops are MGHDK and SYGVNS. Spanning cysteine to phenylalanine, the CDR3 consists of 15 amino acids. Only the CDR3 region is kept as DNA, spanning 45 bases read in frame from base 1. Cut back by 6 bases and 0 bases, the V and J ends lie 13 bases apart.